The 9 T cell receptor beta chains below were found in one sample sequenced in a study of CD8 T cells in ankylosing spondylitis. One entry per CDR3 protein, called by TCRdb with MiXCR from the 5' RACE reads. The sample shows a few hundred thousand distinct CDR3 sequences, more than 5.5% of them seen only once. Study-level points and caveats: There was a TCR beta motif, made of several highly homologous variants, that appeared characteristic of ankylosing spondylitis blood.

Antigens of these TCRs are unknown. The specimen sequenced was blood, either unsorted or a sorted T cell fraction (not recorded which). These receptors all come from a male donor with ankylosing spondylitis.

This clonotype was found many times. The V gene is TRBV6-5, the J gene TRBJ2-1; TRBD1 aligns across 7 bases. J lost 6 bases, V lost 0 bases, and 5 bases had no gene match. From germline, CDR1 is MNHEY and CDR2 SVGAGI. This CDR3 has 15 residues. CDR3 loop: CASSYSAGGSNEQFF. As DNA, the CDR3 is TGTGCCAGCAGTTACTCGGCAGGGGGATCCAATGAGCAGTTCTTC.

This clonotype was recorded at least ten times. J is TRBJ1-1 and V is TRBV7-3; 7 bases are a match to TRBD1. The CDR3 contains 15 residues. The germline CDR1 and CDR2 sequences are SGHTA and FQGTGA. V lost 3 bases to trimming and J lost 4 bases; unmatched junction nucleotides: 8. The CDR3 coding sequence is TGTGCCAGCAGCTTCACAGGGGCTGGGGGCACTGAAGCTTTCTTT. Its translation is CASSFTGAGGTEAFF.

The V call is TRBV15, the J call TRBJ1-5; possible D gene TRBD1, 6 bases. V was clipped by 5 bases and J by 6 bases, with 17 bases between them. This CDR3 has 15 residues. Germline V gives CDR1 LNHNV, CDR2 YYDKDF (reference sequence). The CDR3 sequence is CATSGFTGSGQPQHF. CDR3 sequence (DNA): TGTGCCACCAGCGGATTCACAGGGTCGGGTCAGCCCCAGCATTTT.

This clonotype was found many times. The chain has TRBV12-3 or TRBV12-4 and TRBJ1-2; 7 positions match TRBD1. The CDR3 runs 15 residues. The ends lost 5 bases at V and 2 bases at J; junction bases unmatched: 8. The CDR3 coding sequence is TGTGCCAGCAGTCCGGTGGGACAGTTCAACTATGGCTACACCTTC. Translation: CASSPVGQFNYGYTF.

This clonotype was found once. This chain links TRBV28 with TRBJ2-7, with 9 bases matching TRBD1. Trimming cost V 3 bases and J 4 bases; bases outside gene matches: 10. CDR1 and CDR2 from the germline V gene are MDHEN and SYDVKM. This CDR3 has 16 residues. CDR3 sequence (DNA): TGTGCCAGCAGTTTGGGGGTCGGGACAGGGACGTACGAGCAGTACTTC. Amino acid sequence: CASSLGVGTGTYEQYF.

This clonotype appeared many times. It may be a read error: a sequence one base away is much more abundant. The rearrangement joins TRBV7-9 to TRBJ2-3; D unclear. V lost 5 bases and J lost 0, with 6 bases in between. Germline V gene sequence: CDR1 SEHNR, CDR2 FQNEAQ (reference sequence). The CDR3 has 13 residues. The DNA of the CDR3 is TGTGCCAGCAGCCCGCCTAGCACAGATACGCAGTATTTT. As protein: CASSPPSTDTQYF. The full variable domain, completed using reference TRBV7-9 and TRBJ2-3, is DTGVSQNPRHKITKRGQNVTFRCDPISEHNRLYWYRQTLGQGPEFLTYFQNEAQLEKSRLLSDRFSAERPKGSFSTLEIQRTEQGDSAMYLCASSPPSTDTQYFGPGTRLTVL.

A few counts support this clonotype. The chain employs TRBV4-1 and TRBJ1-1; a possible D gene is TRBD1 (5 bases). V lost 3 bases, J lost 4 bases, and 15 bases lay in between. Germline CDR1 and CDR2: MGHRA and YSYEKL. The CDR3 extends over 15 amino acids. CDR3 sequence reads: CASSQSGTGGTEAFF. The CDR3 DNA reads TGCGCCAGCAGCCAGTCCGGGACCGGGGGCACTGAAGCTTTCTTT.

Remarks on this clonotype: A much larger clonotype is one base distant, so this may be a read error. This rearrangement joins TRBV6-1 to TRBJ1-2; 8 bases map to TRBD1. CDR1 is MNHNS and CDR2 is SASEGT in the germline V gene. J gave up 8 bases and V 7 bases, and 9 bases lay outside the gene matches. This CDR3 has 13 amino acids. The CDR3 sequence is CASTPGQGGGYTF. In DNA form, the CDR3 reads TGTGCCAGCACTCCTGGACAGGGCGGGGGCTACACCTTC.

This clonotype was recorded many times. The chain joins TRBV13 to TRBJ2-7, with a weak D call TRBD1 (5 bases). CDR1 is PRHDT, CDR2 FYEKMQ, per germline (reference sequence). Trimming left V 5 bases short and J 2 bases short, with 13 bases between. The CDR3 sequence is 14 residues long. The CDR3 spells CASSPDSRPYEQYF. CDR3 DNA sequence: TGTGCCAGCAGCCCTGACAGTCGTCCCTACGAGCAGTACTTC.